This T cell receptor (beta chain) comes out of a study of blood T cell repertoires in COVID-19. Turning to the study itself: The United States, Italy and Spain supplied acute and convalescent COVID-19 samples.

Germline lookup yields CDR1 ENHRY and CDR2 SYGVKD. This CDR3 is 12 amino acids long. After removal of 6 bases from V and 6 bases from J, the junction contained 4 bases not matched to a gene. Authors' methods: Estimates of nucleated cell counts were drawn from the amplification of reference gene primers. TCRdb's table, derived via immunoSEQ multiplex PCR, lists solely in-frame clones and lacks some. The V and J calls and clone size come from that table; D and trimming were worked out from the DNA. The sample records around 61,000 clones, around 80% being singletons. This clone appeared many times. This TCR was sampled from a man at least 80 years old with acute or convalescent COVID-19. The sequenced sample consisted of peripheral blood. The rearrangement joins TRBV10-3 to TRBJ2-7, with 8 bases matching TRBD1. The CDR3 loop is CAISDQGAEQYF. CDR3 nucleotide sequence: TGTGCCATCAGCGACCAGGGGGCCGAGCAGTACTTC.